A selection of T cell receptor beta chains follows, all from one sample in a study of shared clonotypes between healthy human individuals. Here immunoSEQ multiplex PCR was the method, and the copy in TCRdb shows in-frame clones only, minus some. The sample holds about 470,000 clones, roughly 77% seen once. Sequenced material: PBMCs. Receptors were obtained from a woman between 35 and 50 years old in good health. Some clones in this sample may be carry-over from other donors' samples. Both conserved end residues are part of each CDR3. The D gene is left open where the match is weak. Clone size is given for some rows only: seen once, a few or many times, or a class if the clone is expanded.

d_call j_call v_call clone_size cdr3_length cdr3_nt cdr3_aa
TRBD2 TRBJ2-3 TRBV29-1 - 14 TGCAGCGTTGGGAGCGGGGAAAGCACAGATACGCAGTATTTT CSVGSGESTDTQYF
- TRBJ1-5 TRBV6-1 - 14 TGTGCCAGCAGTGAACGGCTTGGCAATCAGCCCCAGCATTTT CASSERLGNQPQHF
- TRBJ2-7 TRBV5-1 few 15 TGCGCCACCAAACTGACAGGAGCCGACTCCTACGAGCAGTACTTC CATKLTGADSYEQYF
- TRBJ2-5 TRBV6-5 - 13 TGTGCCAGCAAGTCCGAACTAATGGAGACCCAGTACTTC CASKSELMETQYF
TRBD1 TRBJ2-7 TRBV27 - 14 TGTGCCAGCAGTCCGGACAGGGACAGGCCCGAGCAGTACTTC CASSPDRDRPEQYF
- TRBJ1-2 TRBV19 - 16 TGTGCCAGTAGTATAGATGGAACAGGGTTGGACTATGGCTACACCTTC CASSIDGTGLDYGYTF
TRBD2 TRBJ2-7 TRBV7-8 - 15 TGTGCCAGTGCCGGGGGGGCCGCCCCCTCCTACGAGCAGTACTTC CASAGGAAPSYEQYF
- TRBJ1-5 TRBV18 - 14 TGTGCCAGCTCACCGCAGGATAGCAATCAGCCCCAGCATTTT CASSPQDSNQPQHF
- TRBJ2-3 TRBV7-3 - 15 TGTGCCAGCAGCTTAGAGTACTTCGGCACAGATACGCAGTATTTT CASSLEYFGTDTQYF
TRBD1 TRBJ1-2 TRBV28 - 15 TGTGCCAGCAGCCGAACGGACAGGTTTAACTATGGCTACACCTTC CASSRTDRFNYGYTF
- TRBJ2-6 TRBV2 - 16 TGTGCCAGCACGACGGCCAGGGGATCTGGGGCCAACGTCCTGACTTTC CASTTARGSGANVLTF
TRBD1 TRBJ2-1 TRBV6-1 - 16 TGTGCCAGCAGTGAAGTACGACAGGGTGGGAACAATGAGCAGTTCTTC CASSEVRQGGNNEQFF
- TRBJ2-7 TRBV12-5 few 14 TGTGCTAGTGGTTCACGGACGACCTTGTGCGAGCAGTACTTC CASGSRTTLCEQYF
- TRBJ1-3 TRBV27 - 13 TGTGCCAGCAGTTCCCAGGGACGCAACACCATATATTTT CASSSQGRNTIYF
TRBD1 TRBJ2-5 TRBV19 - 16 TGTGCCAGTCTTGGGACAGGGGGAGCGGGAAGAGGAATCCAGTACTTC CASLGTGGAGRGIQYF
- TRBJ2-3 TRBV9 - 16 TGTGCCAGCAGCCCCCGAGGGGGAGGGATGACAGATACGCAGTATTTT CASSPRGGGMTDTQYF
TRBD2 TRBJ2-3 TRBV5-6 - 15 TGTGCCAGCAGTCCCCAAGCGGGAGGGACAGATACGCAGTATTTT CASSPQAGGTDTQYF
TRBD1 TRBJ1-2 TRBV18 - 13 TGTGCCAGCTCCCAGGGACAGGAGCTTGGCTACACCTTC CASSQGQELGYTF
TRBD2 TRBJ2-7 TRBV2 - 14 TGTGCCAGCAGTCCAACTAGCGGGAGGTACGAGCAGTACTTC CASSPTSGRYEQYF
TRBD1 TRBJ2-7 TRBV2 - 15 TGTGCCAGCAGTAACACCGGGACAGGGGGAGACGAGCAGTACTTC CASSNTGTGGDEQYF
- TRBJ2-5 TRBV30 - 14 TGTGCCTGGGGGCAGGGAGTTTGGGCAGAGACCCAGTACTTC CAWGQGVWAETQYF
TRBD1 TRBJ2-5 TRBV30 - 14 TGTGCCTGGAGCGCGGACAGGAGGTTAGAGACCCAGTACTTC CAWSADRRLETQYF
- TRBJ1-1 TRBV10-1 few 14 TGCGCCAGCAGTTCCCGCGGGTGGGGCACTGAAGCTTTCTTT CASSSRGWGTEAFF
TRBD2 TRBJ2-2 TRBV5-5 once 17 TGTGCCAGCACCATCTCCCTTAGCGGGAGTTACACCGGGGAGCTGTTTTTT CASTISLSGSYTGELFF
- TRBJ1-2 TRBV15 - 15 TGTGCCACCAGCAGAGATATGGGATCTAACTATGGCTACACCTTC CATSRDMGSNYGYTF
- TRBJ1-5 TRBV28 once 15 TGTGCCAGCAGTTTGGGGCATATTAGCAATCAGCCCCAGCATTTT CASSLGHISNQPQHF
TRBD1 TRBJ2-7 TRBV19 - 14 TGTGCCAGTAGTAGGGACAGGGAAGCCTACGAGCAGTACTTC CASSRDREAYEQYF
- TRBJ1-1 TRBV19 - 13 TGTGCCAGTATCAACCCTCCTTATTCTGAAGCTTTCTTT CASINPPYSEAFF
TRBD2 TRBJ2-2 TRBV11-3 - 16 TGTGCCAGCAGCCGGGTTATAGCGGGAGCCACCGGGGAGCTGTTTTTT CASSRVIAGATGELFF
TRBD2 TRBJ2-3 TRBV5-6 - 15 TGTGCCAGCAGCTTAACTAGCGGGACGTTAGATACGCAGTATTTT CASSLTSGTLDTQYF
- TRBJ1-2 TRBV21-1 - 13 TGTGCCAGCCGGCCACAGGGGGCGGAGGGCTACACCTTC CASRPQGAEGYTF
TRBD2 TRBJ2-7 TRBV7-3 - 15 TGTGCCAGCAGCCCCAGACTAGCGGGACGCTACGAGCAGTACTTC CASSPRLAGRYEQYF
TRBD2 TRBJ2-1 TRBV6-4 - 16 TGTGCCAGCAGTAGGGCGGGGGGCTTCTCCTACAATGAGCAGTTCTTC CASSRAGGFSYNEQFF
TRBD2 TRBJ2-5 TRBV10-3 many 16 TGTGCCATCAGTGAACCAAGAACCGGGGTAGCGGGGACCCAGTACTTC CAISEPRTGVAGTQYF
TRBD1 TRBJ1-5 TRBV6-4 - 16 TGTGCCAGCAGTGACCCGACAGGGGCAAGCAATCAGCCCCAGCATTTT CASSDPTGASNQPQHF
- TRBJ2-5 TRBV30 - 16 TGTGCCTGGAGTGTAAATAGGGGCAGGGGTAAAGAGACCCAGTACTTC CAWSVNRGRGKETQYF
TRBD1 TRBJ2-2 TRBV27 - 16 TGTGCCAGCAGTTTATCGGAACAGGGGGCGGTCGGGGAGCTGTTTTTT CASSLSEQGAVGELFF
- TRBJ2-5 TRBV5-1 - 15 TGCGCCAGCAGCTCGGGGTCCCTCGGGGTGGAGACCCAGTACTTC CASSSGSLGVETQYF
TRBD1 TRBJ1-5 TRBV23-1 - 15 TGCGCCAGCAGTCAATCGCACAGGGGGCAGCAGCCCCAGCATTTT CASSQSHRGQQPQHF
- TRBJ1-4 TRBV4-3 - 15 TGCGCCAGCAGCCAAGATAGGGCCGGAGGTGAAAAACTGTTTTTT CASSQDRAGGEKLFF
- TRBJ2-5 TRBV29-1 - 12 TGCAGCGGGGACGGACTGGGGGCGACCCAGTACTTC CSGDGLGATQYF
TRBD1 TRBJ2-1 TRBV5-6 - 15 TGTGCCAGCAGGGGGCCTCGACAGGGGCGGAATGAGCAGTTCTTC CASRGPRQGRNEQFF
- TRBJ1-2 TRBV7-2 once 15 TGTGCCAGCAGCTTAGTCAATCAGGGGCTTAGTGGCTACACCTTC CASSLVNQGLSGYTF
TRBD1 TRBJ1-4 TRBV25-1 few 17 TGTGCCAGCAGTGAATCAGTTATCGGGCACAGGGGGGAAAAACTGTTTTTT CASSESVIGHRGEKLFF
TRBD1 TRBJ2-7 TRBV29-1 few 14 TGCAGCGTTGGAGGGACAGGACTATCCTACGAGCAGTACTTC CSVGGTGLSYEQYF
- TRBJ2-7 TRBV2 - 12 TGTGCCAGCAGCCGATTAGGGTACGAGCAGTACTTC CASSRLGYEQYF
- TRBJ1-1 TRBV4-1 - 17 TGCGCCAGCAGCCAAGAATTGCGGTCTGGGTTGAACACTGAAGCTTTCTTT CASSQELRSGLNTEAFF
TRBD1 TRBJ1-1 TRBV6-6 - 12 TGTGCCAGCAGCTCGACAGGGGGCGAAGCTTTCTTT CASSSTGGEAFF
TRBD2 TRBJ2-7 TRBV5-6 - 15 TGTGCCAGCAGCGCACTAGCGGGAGGCTCCTACGAGCAGTACTTC CASSALAGGSYEQYF
- TRBJ2-1 TRBV7-2 - 12 TGTGCCAGCAGCTTAGGGGGGGTAAAGCAGTTCTTC CASSLGGVKQFF
- TRBJ1-1 TRBV20-1 - 11 TGCAGTGCTCCCCGGTCTACTGAAGCTTTCTTT CSAPRSTEAFF
TRBD1 TRBJ1-5 TRBV19 - 15 TGTGCCAGTAGGCAGACAGGGGCTAGCAATCAGCCCCAGCATTTT CASRQTGASNQPQHF
- TRBJ1-3 TRBV30 few 11 TGTGCCTGGAGTTACAGGAACACCATATATTTT CAWSYRNTIYF
- TRBJ2-1 TRBV5-1 - 12 TGCGCCAGCACGAGGGAAGGGCCTGAGCAGTTCTTC CASTREGPEQFF